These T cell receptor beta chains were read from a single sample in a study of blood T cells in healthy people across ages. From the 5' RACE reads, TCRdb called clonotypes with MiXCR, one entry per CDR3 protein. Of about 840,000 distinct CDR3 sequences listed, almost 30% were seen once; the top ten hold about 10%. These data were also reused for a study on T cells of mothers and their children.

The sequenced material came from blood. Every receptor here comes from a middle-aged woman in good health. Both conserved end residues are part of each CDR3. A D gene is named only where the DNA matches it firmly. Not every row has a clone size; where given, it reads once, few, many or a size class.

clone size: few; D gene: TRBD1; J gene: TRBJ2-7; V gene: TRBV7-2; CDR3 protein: CASSPGTGRRTYEQYF; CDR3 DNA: TGTGCCAGCAGCCCCGGGACAGGACGGAGGACCTACGAGCAGTACTTC
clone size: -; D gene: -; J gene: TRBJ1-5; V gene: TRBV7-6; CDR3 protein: CASSAVEGQPQHF; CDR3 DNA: TGTGCCAGCAGCGCAGTGGAAGGTCAGCCCCAGCATTTT
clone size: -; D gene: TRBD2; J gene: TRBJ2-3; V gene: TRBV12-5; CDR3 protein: CASGRGGSDTQYF; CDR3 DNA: TGTGCTAGTGGCCGGGGGGGCTCAGATACGCAGTATTTT
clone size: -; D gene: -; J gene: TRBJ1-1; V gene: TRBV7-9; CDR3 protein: CASSSTTGPEEGTEAFF; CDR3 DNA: TGTGCCAGCAGCTCCACCACAGGGCCCGAAGAGGGCACTGAAGCTTTCTTT
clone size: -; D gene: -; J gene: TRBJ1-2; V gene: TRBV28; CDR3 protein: CASSPGADPYGYTF; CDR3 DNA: TGTGCCAGCAGCCCCGGGGCGGATCCCTATGGCTACACCTTC
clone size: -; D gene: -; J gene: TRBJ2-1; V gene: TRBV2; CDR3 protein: CAKRLPNEQFF; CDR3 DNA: TGTGCCAAACGACTACCCAATGAGCAGTTCTTC
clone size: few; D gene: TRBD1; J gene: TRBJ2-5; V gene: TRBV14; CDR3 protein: CASSQGTGAFGTQYF; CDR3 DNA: TGTGCCAGCAGCCAAGGGACAGGGGCGTTCGGGACCCAGTACTTC
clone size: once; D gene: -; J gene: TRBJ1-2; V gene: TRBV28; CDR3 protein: CASSLAGPRAQGIYYGYTF; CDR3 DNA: TGTGCCAGCAGTTTAGCCGGGCCGAGGGCCCAGGGGATTTACTATGGCTACACCTTC
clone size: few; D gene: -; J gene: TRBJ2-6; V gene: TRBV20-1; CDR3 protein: CSAHLQGANVLTF; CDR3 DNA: TGCAGTGCGCACCTACAGGGGGCCAACGTCCTGACTTTC
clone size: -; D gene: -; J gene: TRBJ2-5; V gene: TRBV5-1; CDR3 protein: CTSSTQTDSIEETQYF; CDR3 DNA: TGCACCAGCAGCACCCAGACCGACAGCATCGAAGAGACCCAGTACTTC
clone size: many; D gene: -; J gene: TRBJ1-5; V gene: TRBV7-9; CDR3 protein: CASSSPDQPQHF; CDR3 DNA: TGTGCCAGCAGCTCACCGGATCAGCCCCAGCATTTT
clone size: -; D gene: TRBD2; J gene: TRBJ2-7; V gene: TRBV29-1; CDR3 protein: CSVEMRGSSYEQYF; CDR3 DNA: TGCAGCGTTGAAATGCGGGGGTCCTCCTACGAGCAGTACTTC
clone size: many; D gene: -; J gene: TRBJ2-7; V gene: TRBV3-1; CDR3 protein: CASTLGILSYEQYF; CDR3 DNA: TGTGCCAGCACCCTAGGAATCCTCTCCTACGAGCAGTACTTC
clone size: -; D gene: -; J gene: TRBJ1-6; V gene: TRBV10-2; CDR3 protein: CASSEMTDLSSYNSPLHF; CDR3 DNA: TGCGCCAGCAGTGAGATGACAGACCTGAGCTCCTATAATTCACCCCTCCACTTT
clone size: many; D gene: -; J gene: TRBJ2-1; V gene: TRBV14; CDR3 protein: CASSQPRGTAYNEQFF; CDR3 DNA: TGTGCCAGCAGCCAACCCAGGGGTACCGCCTACAATGAGCAGTTCTTC
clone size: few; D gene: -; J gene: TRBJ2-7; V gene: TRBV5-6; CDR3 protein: CASSLSGMASSSYEQYF; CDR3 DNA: TGTGCCAGCAGCTTGAGCGGTATGGCTTCCAGCTCCTACGAGCAGTACTTC
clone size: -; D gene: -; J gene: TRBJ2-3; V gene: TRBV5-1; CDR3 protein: CASSLQGTTGDTQYF; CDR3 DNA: TGCGCCAGCAGCTTGCAAGGGACCACGGGCGATACGCAGTATTTT
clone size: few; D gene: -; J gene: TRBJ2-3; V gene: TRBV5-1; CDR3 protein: CASSWRASTDTQYF; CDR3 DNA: TGCGCCAGCAGCTGGAGGGCTAGCACAGATACGCAGTATTTT
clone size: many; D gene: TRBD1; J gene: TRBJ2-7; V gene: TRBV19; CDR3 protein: CASSTGQGVYEQYF; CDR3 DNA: TGTGCCAGTAGTACGGGACAGGGGGTCTACGAGCAGTACTTC
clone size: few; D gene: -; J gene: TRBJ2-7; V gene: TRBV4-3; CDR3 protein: CASSQGILGGYEQYF; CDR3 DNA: TGCGCCAGCAGCCAAGGTATCCTCGGGGGCTACGAGCAGTACTTC
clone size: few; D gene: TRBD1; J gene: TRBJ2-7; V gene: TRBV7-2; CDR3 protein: CASSLTGGAAEYEQYF; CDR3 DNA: TGTGCCAGCAGCTTAACAGGGGGCGCCGCCGAATACGAGCAGTACTTC
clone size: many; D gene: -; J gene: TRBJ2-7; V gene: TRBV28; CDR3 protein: CASREPGRGYEQYF; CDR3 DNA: TGTGCCAGCAGAGAACCGGGACGAGGGTACGAGCAGTACTTC
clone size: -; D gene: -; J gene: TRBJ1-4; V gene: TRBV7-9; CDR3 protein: CASSFKQAHNEKLFF; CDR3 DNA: TGTGCCAGCAGCTTTAAACAGGCCCATAATGAAAAACTGTTTTTT
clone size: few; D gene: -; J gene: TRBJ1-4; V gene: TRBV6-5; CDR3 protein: CASSPGAPGEKLFF; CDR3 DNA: TGTGCCAGCAGCCCCGGGGCCCCGGGAGAAAAACTGTTTTTT
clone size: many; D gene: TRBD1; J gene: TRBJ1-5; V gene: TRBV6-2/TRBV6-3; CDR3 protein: CASSWGQGLQPPQHF; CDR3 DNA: TGTGCCAGCAGCTGGGGACAGGGATTGCAGCCGCCCCAGCATTTT
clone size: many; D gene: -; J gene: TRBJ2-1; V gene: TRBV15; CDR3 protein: CATSKRAYEQFF; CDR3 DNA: TGTGCCACCAGCAAGAGAGCTTATGAGCAGTTCTTC
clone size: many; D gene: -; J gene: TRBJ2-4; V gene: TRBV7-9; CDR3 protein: CASSLRGSKGYIQYF; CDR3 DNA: TGTGCCAGCAGCTTAAGGGGGAGTAAGGGATACATTCAGTACTTC
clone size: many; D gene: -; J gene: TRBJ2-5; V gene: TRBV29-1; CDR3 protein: CSVVSGMETQYF; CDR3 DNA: TGCAGCGTTGTTTCGGGAATGGAGACCCAGTACTTC
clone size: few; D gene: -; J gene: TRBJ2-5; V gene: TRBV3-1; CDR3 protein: CASSRLGVAGTETQYF; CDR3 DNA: TGTGCCAGCAGCCGCTTGGGAGTGGCGGGGACAGAGACCCAGTACTTC
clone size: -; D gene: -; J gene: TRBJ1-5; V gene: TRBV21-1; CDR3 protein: CASSTEGRPSNQPQHF; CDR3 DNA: TGTGCCAGCAGCACCGAAGGGAGGCCAAGCAATCAGCCCCAGCATTTT
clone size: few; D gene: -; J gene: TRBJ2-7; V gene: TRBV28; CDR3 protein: CASSALPSTGDPWEQYF; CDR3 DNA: TGTGCCAGCAGTGCGCTCCCTTCGACAGGCGATCCCTGGGAGCAGTACTTC
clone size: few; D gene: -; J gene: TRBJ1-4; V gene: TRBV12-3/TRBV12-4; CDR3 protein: CASSFVGARGEKLFF; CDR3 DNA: TGTGCCAGCAGTTTTGTCGGGGCGCGAGGGGAAAAACTGTTTTTT
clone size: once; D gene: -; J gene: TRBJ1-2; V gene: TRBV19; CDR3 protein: CASSIQQSYGYTF; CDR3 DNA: TGTGCCAGTAGTATCCAACAGAGCTATGGCTACACCTTC
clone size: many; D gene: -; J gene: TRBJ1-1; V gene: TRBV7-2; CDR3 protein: CASSLPKTANTEAFF; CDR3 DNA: TGTGCCAGCAGCTTACCCAAGACAGCGAACACTGAAGCTTTCTTT
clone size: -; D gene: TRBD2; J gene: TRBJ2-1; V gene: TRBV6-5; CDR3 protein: CASSYLGLAGGLSWNEQFF; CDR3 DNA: TGTGCCAGCAGTTACTTGGGACTAGCGGGGGGCTTGTCGTGGAATGAGCAGTTCTTC
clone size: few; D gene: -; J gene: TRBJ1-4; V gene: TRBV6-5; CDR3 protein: CASSYSNQGRDGKLFF; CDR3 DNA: TGTGCCAGCAGTTACTCGAACCAGGGTCGGGACGGAAAACTGTTTTTT
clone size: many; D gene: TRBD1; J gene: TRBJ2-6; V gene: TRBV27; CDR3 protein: CASSSLTGGFLGANVLTF; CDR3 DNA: TGTGCCAGCAGTTCCTTAACAGGGGGCTTTCTTGGGGCCAACGTCCTGACTTTC
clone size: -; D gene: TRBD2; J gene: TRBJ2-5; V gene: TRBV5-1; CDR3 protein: CASSSRAGDWETQYF; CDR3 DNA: TGCGCCAGCAGCTCGCGGGCGGGGGATTGGGAGACCCAGTACTTC
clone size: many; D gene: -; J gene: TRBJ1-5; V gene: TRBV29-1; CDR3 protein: CSVAQGGQPQHF; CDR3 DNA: TGCAGCGTCGCACAGGGTGGTCAGCCCCAGCATTTT
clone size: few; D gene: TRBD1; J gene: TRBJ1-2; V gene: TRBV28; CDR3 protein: CASTDRGTNGYTF; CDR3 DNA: TGTGCCAGCACCGACAGGGGTACGAATGGCTACACCTTC
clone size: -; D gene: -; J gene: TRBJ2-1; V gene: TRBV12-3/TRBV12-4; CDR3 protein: CASSPKLGRTVDNEQFF; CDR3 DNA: TGTGCCAGCAGCCCTAAGTTGGGACGGACCGTTGACAATGAGCAGTTCTTC
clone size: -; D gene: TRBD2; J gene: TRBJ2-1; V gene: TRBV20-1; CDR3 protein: CSAREYYWTSGAGEQEQFF; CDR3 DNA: TGCAGTGCCCGCGAATATTATTGGACTAGCGGGGCTGGGGAGCAGGAGCAGTTCTTC
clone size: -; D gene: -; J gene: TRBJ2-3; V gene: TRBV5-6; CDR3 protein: CASSLPGEGGDTQYF; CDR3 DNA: TGTGCCAGCAGCCTACCAGGGGAAGGGGGAGATACGCAGTATTTT
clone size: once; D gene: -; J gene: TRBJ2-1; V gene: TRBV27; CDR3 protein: CASSSPSNRDNEQFF; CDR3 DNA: TGTGCCAGCAGTTCTCCCTCGAATAGGGACAATGAGCAGTTCTTC
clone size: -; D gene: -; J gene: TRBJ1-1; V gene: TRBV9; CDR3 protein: CASSVVSRSNTEAFF; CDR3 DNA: TGTGCCAGCAGCGTAGTATCCCGTTCGAACACTGAAGCTTTCTTT
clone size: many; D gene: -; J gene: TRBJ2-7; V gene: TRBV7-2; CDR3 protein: CASSLGLNYEQYF; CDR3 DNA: TGTGCCAGCAGCTTAGGCCTAAACTACGAGCAGTACTTC
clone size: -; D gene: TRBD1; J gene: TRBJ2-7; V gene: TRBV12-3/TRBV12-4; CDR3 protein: CASRPTGGRSYEQYF; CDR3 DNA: TGTGCCAGCAGACCCACAGGGGGAAGATCCTACGAGCAGTACTTC
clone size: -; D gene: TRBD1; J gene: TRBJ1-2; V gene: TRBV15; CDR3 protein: CATSRDPGPTGYGYTF; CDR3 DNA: TGTGCCACCAGCAGAGATCCCGGCCCGACAGGGTATGGCTACACCTTC
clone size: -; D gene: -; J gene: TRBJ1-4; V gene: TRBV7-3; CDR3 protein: CASSSQGGLGEKLFF; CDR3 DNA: TGTGCCAGCAGCTCCCAAGGGGGTCTTGGAGAAAAACTGTTTTTT